Listed below are T cell receptor beta chains from one sample, sequenced in a study of glioma-infiltrating T cells. TCRdb used MiXCR to reprocess the multiplex PCR reads, holding one entry per CDR3 protein. The sample includes 40,000 or so distinct CDR3 sequences, about a fifth of them seen just once. The sequenced sample consisted of glioma tissue, nonneoplastic brain tissue, or PBMCs (not recorded which). Source of these receptors: a human donor with low-grade glioma or glioblastoma, undergoing nonglioma brain surgery, or in good health (not recorded which). CDR3s include the opening cysteine and the closing phenylalanine or tryptophan. Fields, in order: J gene, V gene, D gene, clone size, CDR3 length, CDR3 protein, CDR3 DNA. The D gene is left open where the match is weak. Expanded clones are given a class, and other clones once, few, many or no size at all.

TRBJ2-3	TRBV2	-	many	16	CASRPTGWGSTDTQYF	TGTGCCAGCAGACCCACAGGGTGGGGTAGCACAGATACGCAGTATTTT
TRBJ2-3	TRBV10-1	-	-	14	CASSARDFSDTQYF	TGCGCCAGCAGCGCCAGGGATTTTAGTGATACGCAGTATTTT
TRBJ2-7	TRBV2	TRBD2	many	18	CASSVAILAGTSSYEQYF	TGTGCCAGCAGTGTAGCGATTCTAGCGGGAACATCCTCCTACGAGCAGTACTTC
TRBJ2-7	TRBV20-1	TRBD1	many	13	CSAKGTGVSEQYF	TGCAGTGCTAAGGGGACAGGGGTGAGCGAGCAGTACTTC
TRBJ1-4	TRBV3-1	-	many	15	CASSLGTATNEKLFF	TGTGCCAGCAGCCTCGGGACTGCAACTAATGAAAAACTGTTTTTT
TRBJ1-1	TRBV20-1	TRBD1	many	13	CSASAGGITEAFF	TGCAGTGCTAGCGCAGGGGGAATCACTGAAGCTTTCTTT
TRBJ2-3	TRBV7-2	TRBD2	many	15	CASSRGLAGGHTQYF	TGTGCCAGCAGCCGGGGACTAGCGGGGGGGCATACGCAGTATTTT
TRBJ1-5	TRBV7-2	-	many	15	CASSLGPTLNQPQHF	TGTGCCAGCAGCCTTGGACCTACATTAAATCAGCCCCAGCATTTT
TRBJ2-3	TRBV28	-	many	12	CASSLGTDTQYF	TGTGCCAGCAGTTTGGGAACAGATACGCAGTATTTT
TRBJ2-1	TRBV29-1	TRBD1	-	13	CSVATGTANEQFF	TGCAGCGTCGCAACTGGGACAGCCAATGAGCAGTTCTTC
TRBJ2-7	TRBV2	-	many	13	CASSEPTPYEQYF	TGTGCCAGCAGTGAACCTACCCCCTACGAGCAGTACTTC
TRBJ2-3	TRBV12-3/TRBV12-4	TRBD2	many	15	CASSQTSGSGDTQYF	TGTGCCAGCAGTCAGACTAGCGGGAGTGGGGATACGCAGTATTTT
TRBJ2-7	TRBV29-1	-	-	13	CSVAARSTYEQYF	TGCAGCGTTGCCGCCAGATCAACCTACGAGCAGTACTTC
TRBJ1-5	TRBV28	-	many	14	CASRATSRGQPQHF	TGTGCCAGCAGGGCTACCTCGCGGGGTCAGCCCCAGCATTTT
TRBJ2-5	TRBV29-1	-	-	12	CSVETGQETQYF	TGCAGCGTTGAGACAGGTCAGGAGACCCAGTACTTC
TRBJ2-7	TRBV20-1	-	many	11	CSAPKNYEQYF	TGCAGTGCTCCGAAGAACTACGAGCAGTACTTC
TRBJ2-5	TRBV6-1	TRBD1	many	19	CASSGGIIWQGANGETQYF	TGTGCCAGCAGTGGAGGTATAATATGGCAGGGGGCGAATGGAGAGACCCAGTACTTC
TRBJ2-7	TRBV7-9	TRBD2	many	17	CASSGTSGIGGPYEQYF	TGTGCCAGCAGCGGGACTAGCGGGATCGGGGGTCCCTACGAGCAGTACTTC
TRBJ1-5	TRBV28	-	-	15	CASSSTNGSNQPQHF	TGTGCCAGCAGTTCGACAAACGGGAGCAATCAGCCCCAGCATTTT
TRBJ2-3	TRBV6-1	TRBD1	many	17	CASSAYKGQEMVDTQYF	TGTGCCAGCAGTGCCTACAAGGGACAGGAAATGGTAGATACGCAGTATTTT
TRBJ2-7	TRBV30	TRBD2	few	14	CAWSRMSGSYEQYF	TGTGCCTGGAGTCGGATGAGCGGGAGCTACGAGCAGTACTTC
TRBJ2-1	TRBV3-1	-	many	15	CASSQEGGIHNEQFF	TGTGCCAGCAGCCAAGAGGGCGGAATACACAATGAGCAGTTCTTC
TRBJ2-7	TRBV20-1	-	many	14	CSASLAIASYEQYF	TGCAGTGCTTCCCTAGCGATAGCTTCCTACGAGCAGTACTTC
TRBJ1-6	TRBV28	-	many	15	CASSSLRGENSPLHF	TGTGCCAGCAGTTCTCTAAGGGGCGAGAATTCACCCCTCCACTTT
TRBJ2-2	TRBV19	-	-	13	CATADSNTGELFF	TGTGCCACCGCCGACTCCAACACCGGGGAGCTGTTTTTT
TRBJ2-2	TRBV28	-	medium-sized	12	CATYTGPGELFF	TGTGCCACGTACACTGGGCCGGGGGAGCTGTTTTTT
TRBJ1-1	TRBV2	-	many	14	CASSEGQMNTEAFF	TGTGCCAGCAGTGAAGGACAGATGAACACTGAAGCTTTCTTT
TRBJ1-2	TRBV20-1	-	many	12	CSARGSRDGYTF	TGCAGTGCTAGAGGTTCAAGGGATGGCTACACCTTC
TRBJ2-1	TRBV19	TRBD2	many	15	CASTSLRDYTNEQFF	TGTGCCAGTACCTCATTAAGGGACTACACCAATGAGCAGTTCTTC
TRBJ2-1	TRBV28	-	many	13	CASSRESVREQFF	TGTGCCAGCAGTCGGGAATCTGTTCGCGAGCAGTTCTTC
TRBJ1-1	TRBV11-2	TRBD1	many	14	CASRSTGMNTEAFF	TGTGCCAGCAGATCGACAGGGATGAACACTGAAGCTTTCTTT
TRBJ1-1	TRBV7-8	-	many	13	CASSSGYDTEAFF	TGTGCCAGCAGCTCCGGATACGACACTGAAGCTTTCTTT
TRBJ1-5	TRBV29-1	-	-	13	CSVGAGEGQPQHF	TGCAGCGTTGGAGCAGGGGAGGGTCAGCCCCAGCATTTT
TRBJ2-5	TRBV7-2	-	many	17	CASSLARRTVYQETQYF	TGTGCCAGCAGCTTAGCAAGGCGGACAGTGTACCAAGAGACCCAGTACTTC